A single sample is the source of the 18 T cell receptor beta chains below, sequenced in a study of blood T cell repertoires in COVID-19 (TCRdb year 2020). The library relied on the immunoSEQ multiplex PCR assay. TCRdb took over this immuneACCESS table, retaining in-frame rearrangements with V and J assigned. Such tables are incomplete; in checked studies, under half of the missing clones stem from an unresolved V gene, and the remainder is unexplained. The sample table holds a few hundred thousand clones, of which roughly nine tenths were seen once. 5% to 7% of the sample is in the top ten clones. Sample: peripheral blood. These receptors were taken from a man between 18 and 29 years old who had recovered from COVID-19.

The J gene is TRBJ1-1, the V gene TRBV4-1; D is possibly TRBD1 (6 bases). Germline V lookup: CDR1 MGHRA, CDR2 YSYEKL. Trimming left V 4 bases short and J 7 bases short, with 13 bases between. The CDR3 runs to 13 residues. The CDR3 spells CASSREGGVEAFF. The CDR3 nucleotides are TGCGCCAGCAGCCGAGAAGGGGGAGTTGAAGCTTTCTTT.

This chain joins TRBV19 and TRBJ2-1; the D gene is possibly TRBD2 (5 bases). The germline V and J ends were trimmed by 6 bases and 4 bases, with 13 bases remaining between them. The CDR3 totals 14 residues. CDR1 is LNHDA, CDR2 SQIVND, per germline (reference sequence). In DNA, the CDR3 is TGTGCCAGTAGCGCACTAGGTGCTTACAATGAGCAGTTCTTC. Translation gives CASSALGAYNEQFF.

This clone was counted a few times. The CDR3 region has the DNA TGTGCCAGAAGCTGCACAGGGTCGAACACCGGGGAGCTGTTTTTT. This sequence encodes CARSCTGSNTGELFF. The chain joins TRBV5-3 to TRBJ2-2; D might be TRBD1 (6 bases). TRBV5-3 is classed as an ORF, of uncertain function. There are 15 residues in the CDR3. The V end was cut by 3 bases, the J end by 0 bases, with 9 bases between.

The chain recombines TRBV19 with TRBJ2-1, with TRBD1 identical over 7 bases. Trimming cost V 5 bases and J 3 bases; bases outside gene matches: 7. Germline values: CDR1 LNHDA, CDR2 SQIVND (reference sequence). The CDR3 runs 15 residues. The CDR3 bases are TGTGCCAGTAGTTTGAGGGGACAGCTCTACAATGAGCAGTTCTTC. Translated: CASSLRGQLYNEQFF.

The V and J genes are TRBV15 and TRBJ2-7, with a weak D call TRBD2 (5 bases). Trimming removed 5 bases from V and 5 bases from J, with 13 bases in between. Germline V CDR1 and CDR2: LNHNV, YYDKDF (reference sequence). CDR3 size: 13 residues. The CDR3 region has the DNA TGTGCCACCAGCGTGCGACGGGGTGACGAGCAGTACTTC. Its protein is CATSVRRGDEQYF.

The CDR3 DNA follows: TGTGCCAGCACCCCCAGGGGAACTGGAAACACCATATATTTT. As protein: CASTPRGTGNTIYF. The chain recombines TRBV2 with TRBJ1-3; maybe TRBD1 (6 bases). Germline V CDR1 and CDR2: SNHLY, FYNNEI. The CDR3 spans 14 residues. Trimming took 7 bases from V and 2 from J, leaving 12 bases between them.

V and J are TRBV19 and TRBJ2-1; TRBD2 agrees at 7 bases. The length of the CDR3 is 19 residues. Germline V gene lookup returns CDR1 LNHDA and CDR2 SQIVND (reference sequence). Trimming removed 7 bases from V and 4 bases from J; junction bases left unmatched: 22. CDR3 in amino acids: CASIKRGPLLAEGYNEQFF. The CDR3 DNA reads TGTGCCAGTATCAAACGTGGGCCACTCCTAGCGGAGGGGTACAATGAGCAGTTCTTC.

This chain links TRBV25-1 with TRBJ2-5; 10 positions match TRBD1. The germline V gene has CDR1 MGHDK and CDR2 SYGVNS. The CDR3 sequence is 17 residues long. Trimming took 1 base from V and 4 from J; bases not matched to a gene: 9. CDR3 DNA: TGTGCCAGCAGTGAATTTCCCCCCGGGACAGGGGTAGAGACCCAGTACTTC. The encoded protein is CASSEFPPGTGVETQYF.

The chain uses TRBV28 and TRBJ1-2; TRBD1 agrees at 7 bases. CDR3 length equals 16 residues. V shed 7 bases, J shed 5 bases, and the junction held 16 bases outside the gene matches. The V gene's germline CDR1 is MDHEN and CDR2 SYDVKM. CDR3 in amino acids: CASTKTRQGPSYGYTF. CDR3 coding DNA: TGTGCCAGCACTAAAACTCGACAGGGCCCCTCGTATGGCTACACCTTC.

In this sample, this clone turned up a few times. The CDR3 DNA reads as TGTGCCAGCAGCTTGGCCGACAGGGCCGTTGGGGAGCAGTACTTC. This gives the protein CASSLADRAVGEQYF. The V gene is TRBV5-4, the J gene TRBJ2-7; 7 positions match TRBD1. CDR1 SGHNT and CDR2 YYREEE come from the germline V gene (reference sequence). With V trimmed by 0 bases and J by 7 bases, 10 bases remained unmatched. There are 15 residues in the CDR3.

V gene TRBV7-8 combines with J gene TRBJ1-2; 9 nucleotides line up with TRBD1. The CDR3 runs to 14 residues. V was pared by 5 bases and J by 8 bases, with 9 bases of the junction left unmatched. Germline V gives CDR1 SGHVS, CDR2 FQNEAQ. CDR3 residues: CASSPFWTGEGYTF. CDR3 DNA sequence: TGTGCCAGCAGCCCTTTTTGGACAGGGGAGGGCTACACCTTC.

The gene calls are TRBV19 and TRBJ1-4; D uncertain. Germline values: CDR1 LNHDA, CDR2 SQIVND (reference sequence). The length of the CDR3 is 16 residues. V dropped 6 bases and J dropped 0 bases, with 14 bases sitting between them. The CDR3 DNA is TGTGCCAGTAGGGTCGATGGCGGTGCAACTAATGAAAAACTGTTTTTT. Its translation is CASRVDGGATNEKLFF. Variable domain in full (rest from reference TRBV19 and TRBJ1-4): DGGITQSPKYLFRKEGQNVTLSCEQNLNHDAMYWYRQDPGQGLRLIYYSQIVNDFQKGDIAEGYSVSREKKESFPLTVTSAQKNPTAFYLCASRVDGGATNEKLFFGSGTQLSVL.

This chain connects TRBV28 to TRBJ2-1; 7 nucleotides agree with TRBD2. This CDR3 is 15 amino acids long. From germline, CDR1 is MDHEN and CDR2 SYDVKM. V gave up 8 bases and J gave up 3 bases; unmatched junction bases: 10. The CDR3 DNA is TGTGCCAGCCTGGAGGGAGGGCCAGTCTACAATGAGCAGTTCTTC. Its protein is CASLEGGPVYNEQFF.

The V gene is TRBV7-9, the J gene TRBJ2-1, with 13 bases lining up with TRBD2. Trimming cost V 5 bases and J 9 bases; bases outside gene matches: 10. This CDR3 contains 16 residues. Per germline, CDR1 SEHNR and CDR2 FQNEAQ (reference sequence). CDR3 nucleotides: TGTGCCAGCAGCCACCGGACTAGCGGGGGCTGGACTGAGCAGTTCTTC. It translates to CASSHRTSGGWTEQFF.

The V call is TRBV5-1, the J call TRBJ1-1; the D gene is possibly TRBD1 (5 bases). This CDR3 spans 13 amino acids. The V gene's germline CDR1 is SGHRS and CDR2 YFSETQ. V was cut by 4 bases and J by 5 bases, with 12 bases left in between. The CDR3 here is CASSNGGVTEAFF. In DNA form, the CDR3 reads TGCGCCAGCAGCAACGGGGGGGTAACTGAAGCTTTCTTT.

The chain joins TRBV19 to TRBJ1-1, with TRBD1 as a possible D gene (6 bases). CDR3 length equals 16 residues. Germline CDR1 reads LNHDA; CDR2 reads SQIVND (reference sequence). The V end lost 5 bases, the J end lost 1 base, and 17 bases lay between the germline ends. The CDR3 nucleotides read TGTGCCAGTAGTGTCACCCTACAGGGCTGGAACACTGAAGCTTTCTTT. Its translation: CASSVTLQGWNTEAFF.

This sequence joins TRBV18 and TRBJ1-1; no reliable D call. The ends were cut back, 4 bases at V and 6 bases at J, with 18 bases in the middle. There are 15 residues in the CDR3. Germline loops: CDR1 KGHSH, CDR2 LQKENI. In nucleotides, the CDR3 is TGTGCCAGCTCACTCCGAGGCGTGGGAGACGCTGAAGCTTTCTTT. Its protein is CASSLRGVGDAEAFF.

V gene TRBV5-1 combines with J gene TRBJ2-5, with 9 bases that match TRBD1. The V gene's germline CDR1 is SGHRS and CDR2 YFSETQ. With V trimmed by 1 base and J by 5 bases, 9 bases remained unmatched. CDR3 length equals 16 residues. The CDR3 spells CASSLTVTGQGETQYF. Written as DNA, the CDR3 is TGCGCCAGCAGCTTGACCGTAACCGGACAGGGGGAGACCCAGTACTTC.